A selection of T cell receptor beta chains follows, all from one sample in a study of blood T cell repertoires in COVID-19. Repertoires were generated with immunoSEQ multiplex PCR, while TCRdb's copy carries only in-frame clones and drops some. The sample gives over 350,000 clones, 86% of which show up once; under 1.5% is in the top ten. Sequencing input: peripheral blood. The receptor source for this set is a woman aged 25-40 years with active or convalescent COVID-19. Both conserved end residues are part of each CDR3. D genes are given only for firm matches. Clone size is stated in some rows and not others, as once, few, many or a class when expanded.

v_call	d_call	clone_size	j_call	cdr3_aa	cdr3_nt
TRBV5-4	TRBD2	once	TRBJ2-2	CASSLGTSGTNGELFF	TGTGCCAGCAGCTTGGGGACTAGCGGGACGAACGGGGAGCTGTTTTTT
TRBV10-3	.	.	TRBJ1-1	CATERGTEAFF	TGTGCCACCGAAAGGGGTACTGAAGCTTTCTTT
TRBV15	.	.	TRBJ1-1	CATSRDRGTVTEAFF	TGTGCCACCAGCAGAGATCGGGGTACAGTCACTGAAGCTTTCTTT
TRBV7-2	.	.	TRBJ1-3	CASSGLDRGTIYF	TGTGCCAGCAGCGGCTTGGATCGAGGCACCATATATTTT
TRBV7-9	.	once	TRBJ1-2	CASSPGQLSYGYTF	TGTGCCAGCAGCCCAGGGCAACTGAGCTATGGCTACACCTTC
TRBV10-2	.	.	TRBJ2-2	CASTRGSTTNTGELFF	TGCGCCAGCACCAGAGGGAGTACAACTAACACCGGGGAGCTGTTTTTT
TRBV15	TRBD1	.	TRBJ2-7	CATSKAGTGSYEQYF	TGTGCCACCAGCAAAGCCGGGACAGGGTCCTACGAGCAGTACTTC
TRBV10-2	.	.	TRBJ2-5	CASSANPQGLETQYF	TGCGCCAGCAGTGCAAACCCACAGGGTCTAGAGACCCAGTACTTC
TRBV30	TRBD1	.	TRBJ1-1	CAWSTGTANTEAFF	TGTGCCTGGAGTACCGGGACAGCGAACACTGAAGCTTTCTTT
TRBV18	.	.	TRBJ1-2	CASSPGGTTNYGYTF	TGTGCCAGCTCACCAGGGGGGACGACTAACTATGGCTACACCTTC
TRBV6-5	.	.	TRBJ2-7	CASSPGTGEQYF	TGTGCCAGCAGTCCAGGGACTGGCGAGCAGTACTTC
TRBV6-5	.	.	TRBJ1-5	CASSRTGGNQPQHF	TGTGCCAGCAGTCGGACTGGTGGCAATCAGCCCCAGCATTTT
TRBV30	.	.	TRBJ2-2	CAWSADFGTGELFF	TGTGCCTGGAGTGCTGATTTCGGGACCGGGGAGCTGTTTTTT
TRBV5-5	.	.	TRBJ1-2	CASSFTGFSGYTF	TGTGCCAGCAGCTTCACAGGGTTCTCAGGCTACACCTTC
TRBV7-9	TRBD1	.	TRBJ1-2	CASSFADRGRLNYGYTF	TGTGCCAGCAGCTTTGCGGACAGGGGGCGTCTTAACTATGGCTACACCTTC
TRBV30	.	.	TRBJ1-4	CAWSVQTNEKLFF	TGTGCCTGGAGTGTCCAAACTAATGAAAAACTGTTTTTT